This TCR beta chain was captured by sequencing in a study of blood T cells in healthy people across ages. Study-wide points: Age brought a roughly linear fall in TCR beta diversity measured per million T cells.

A note on this clonotype: Its target is unknown.

The use of a sample-barcoded 5' primer and a J-beta primer mix characterized a second PCR of roughly 6 to 11 cycles. TCRdb redid the calling of the 5' RACE reads with MiXCR, one entry per CDR3 protein. The sample carries over a million distinct CDR3 sequences, 35% to 45% recorded once. Input material: blood. The sequence came from a woman under 30 in good health.

The CDR3 spells CAWNLGQGKTEAFF. CDR3 DNA sequence: TGTGCCTGGAACCTGGGACAGGGTAAAACTGAAGCTTTCTTT. The chain employs TRBV30 and TRBJ1-1, with 9 positions matching TRBD1. Germline CDR1 and CDR2: GTSNPN and SVGIG (reference sequence). V gave up 4 bases and J gave up 5 bases; unmatched junction bases: 8. This CDR3 is 14 amino acids long. Variable domain in full (rest from reference TRBV30 and TRBJ1-1): SQTIHQWPATLVQPVGSPLSLECTVEGTSNPNLYWYRQAAGRGLQLLFYSVGIGQISSEVPQNLSASRPQDRQFILSSKKLLLSDSGFYLCAWNLGQGKTEAFFGQGTRLTVV.